What follows are 32 T cell receptor beta chains derived from one specimen sequenced in a study of radiotherapy plus CTLA-4 blockade in lung cancer. The repertoire was sequenced with immunoSEQ multiplex PCR; TCRdb's copy has only in-frame clones and lacks some. The sample contains 95,000 to 150,000 clones, just under 90% of which appear only once. The sequences come from peripheral blood, collected from a patient treated with radiotherapy plus ipilimumab. These receptors were taken from a human donor with non-small cell lung cancer that progressed on radiotherapy plus ipilimumab.

The V and J genes are TRBV7-9 and TRBJ1-1; D might be TRBD1 (5 bases). Germline CDR1 and CDR2: SEHNR and FQNEAQ (reference sequence). The CDR3 is 15 amino acids. V was cut by 4 bases and J by 1 base, with 13 bases left in between. The chain's CDR3 is CASSSLRQQNTEAFF. CDR3 sequence (DNA): TGTGCCAGCAGCTCTCTTAGACAGCAGAACACTGAAGCTTTCTTT.

This clone was seen a single time. The chain combines TRBV29-1 with TRBJ2-3; 8 nucleotides match TRBD2. The length of the CDR3 is 14 residues. Germline V gene data show CDR1 as SQVTM and CDR2 as ANQGSEA. V lost 5 bases, J lost 2 bases, and 6 bases stayed unmatched. CDR3 sequence: CSVFLAGLTDTQYF. DNA for the CDR3: TGCAGCGTTTTTCTAGCGGGCCTCACAGATACGCAGTATTTT.

The rearrangement joins TRBV7-3 to TRBJ2-3, with D possibly TRBD2 on 6 matching bases. CDR1 is SGHTA, CDR2 FQGTGA, per germline. The CDR3 runs to 14 residues. The V end was cut by 5 bases, the J end by 2 bases, with 11 bases between. As DNA, the CDR3 is TGTGCCAGCAGCCCAGGACTATCCACAGATACGCAGTATTTT. It yields the protein CASSPGLSTDTQYF.

This chain links TRBV6-4 with TRBJ2-6; 8 bases are shared with TRBD2. V was pared by 5 bases and J by 1 base, with 1 base of the junction left unmatched. Germline-derived CDR1 and CDR2 are MRHNA and SNTAGT. The CDR3 is 15 residues long. This chain's CDR3 is CASSPGGSGANVLTF. As DNA, the CDR3 is TGTGCCAGCAGTCCGGGAGGGTCTGGGGCCAACGTCCTGACTTTC.

The chain joins TRBV7-3 to TRBJ2-7; D is ambiguous. The V end was cut by 6 bases, the J end by 0 bases, with 15 bases between. Germline-derived CDR1 and CDR2 are SGHTA and FQGTGA. CDR3 length: 15 residues. Here the CDR3 reads CASRCPEGNSYEQYF. Here the CDR3 DNA reads TGTGCCAGCAGATGCCCGGAAGGCAACTCCTACGAGCAGTACTTC.

The chain combines TRBV5-4 with TRBJ2-7; D perhaps matches TRBD1 (6 bases). The CDR3 contains 14 residues. Germline CDR1 is SGHNT and CDR2 is YYREEE (reference sequence). V was cut by 4 bases and J by 3 bases, with 14 bases left in between. The CDR3 DNA follows: TGTGCCAGCAGCCTCTCCGGGACAATCTACGAGCAGTACTTC. Protein sequence: CASSLSGTIYEQYF.

The chain has TRBV6-6 and TRBJ2-3, with 9 bases lining up with TRBD2. The CDR3 has 15 amino acids. In germline, CDR1 is MNHNY, CDR2 SVGAGI (reference sequence). V lost 6 bases to trimming and J lost 2 bases; unmatched junction nucleotides: 6. The CDR3 sequence: CASRKLAGLTDTQYF. The CDR3 DNA reads TGTGCCAGCAGAAAACTAGCGGGCCTCACAGATACGCAGTATTTT.

The chain has TRBV7-8 and TRBJ2-5; D is unclear. The CDR3 contains 16 residues. V shed 0 bases and J shed 1 base, with 12 bases lying between them. Germline V gene data show CDR1 as SGHVS and CDR2 as FQNEAQ. The CDR3 loop reads CASSLAVWGGQETQYF. CDR3 nucleotide sequence: TGTGCCAGCAGCTTAGCGGTTTGGGGTGGCCAAGAGACCCAGTACTTC.

This chain links TRBV18 with TRBJ1-1; D is perhaps TRBD1 (5 bases). The germline V gene encodes CDR1 KGHSH and CDR2 LQKENI. The CDR3 has 13 amino acids. Trimming removed 3 bases from V and 10 bases from J, with 15 bases in between. DNA of the CDR3: TGTGCCAGCTCACCCTCAGCGGGGCGTTCAGCTTTCTTT. Its protein product is CASSPSAGRSAFF.

This clone was observed a few times. V and J are TRBV25-1 and TRBJ1-5; D gene unclear. Per the germline V gene, CDR1 is MGHDK and CDR2 is SYGVNS. Between the trimmed V and J ends, which lost 3 bases and 1 base, there was a span of 7 bases. This CDR3 is built from 14 residues. The CDR3 region is CASSDGRSNQPQHF. As DNA, the CDR3 is TGTGCCAGCAGTGACGGACGGAGCAATCAGCCCCAGCATTTT.

V usage is TRBV2 and J usage is TRBJ2-1; 8 nucleotides agree with TRBD1. V lost 6 bases to trimming and J lost 2 bases; unmatched junction nucleotides: 6. Per the germline V gene, CDR1 is SNHLY and CDR2 is FYNNEI. The CDR3 sequence is 15 residues long. Written as DNA, the CDR3 is TGTGCCAGCAGAAAGACAGGGGCCACCTACAATGAGCAGTTCTTC. Translated, it gives CASRKTGATYNEQFF.

This chain uses TRBV14 with TRBJ1-1; no firm D call. Germline V gene sequence: CDR1 SGHDN, CDR2 FVKESK. Trimming took off 4 bases at V and 3 bases at J, with 15 bases between the two ends. The CDR3 length is 15 residues. The CDR3 is CASSPPRRRDTEAFF. As DNA, the CDR3 is TGTGCCAGCAGCCCCCCCCGAAGGAGGGACACTGAAGCTTTCTTT.

The chain is built from TRBV7-9 and TRBJ2-1; 11 nucleotides line up with TRBD2. The CDR3 loop spans 14 amino acids. In germline, CDR1 is SEHNR, CDR2 FQNEAQ (reference sequence). V shed 7 bases and J 6 bases; nucleotides not matched to a gene: 5. The CDR3 DNA reads as TGTGCCAGCATCCCGACTAGCGGGGTCAATGAGCAGTTCTTC. It is translated as CASIPTSGVNEQFF. The full variable domain, completed using reference TRBV7-9 and TRBJ2-1, is DTGVSQNPRHKITKRGQNVTFRCDPISEHNRLYWYRQTLGQGPEFLTYFQNEAQLEKSRLLSDRFSAERPKGSFSTLEIQRTEQGDSAMYLCASIPTSGVNEQFFGPGTRLTVL.

The chain couples TRBV7-9 to TRBJ2-7; maybe TRBD2 (6 bases). Germline CDR1 is SEHNR and CDR2 is FQNEAQ (reference sequence). The CDR3 has 12 residues. V gave up 5 bases and J gave up 7 bases, with 12 bases separating them. The CDR3 is CASSPSGGEQYF. The CDR3 bases are TGTGCCAGCAGCCCCTCCGGGGGTGAGCAGTACTTC.

In this sample, this clone turned up once. The chain couples TRBV9 to TRBJ2-7, with D perhaps assigned TRBD1 or TRBD2 (5 bases each). Germline V lookup: CDR1 SGDLS, CDR2 YYNGEE. Between the trimmed V and J ends, which lost 0 bases and 7 bases, there was a span of 20 bases. The CDR3 has 16 amino acids. CDR3 sequence: CASSVVGTELGGEQYF. The CDR3 DNA follows: TGTGCCAGCAGCGTAGTGGGGACCGAACTTGGAGGTGAGCAGTACTTC.

V is TRBV15 and J is TRBJ2-7; a possible D gene is TRBD2 (7 bases). This CDR3 is built from 13 residues. Trimming removed 7 bases from V and 5 bases from J, with 15 bases in between. The germline gives CDR1 LNHNV, CDR2 YYDKDF (reference sequence). The CDR3 spells CATTWGGSNEQYF. For the CDR3, the DNA is TGTGCCACCACCTGGGGGGGCAGCAACGAGCAGTACTTC.

J is TRBJ2-1 and V is TRBV11-3, with 13 bases identical to TRBD2. Germline V gene data show CDR1 as SGHNT and CDR2 as YENEEA. The CDR3 extends over 16 amino acids. Unmatched junction bases numbered 5, after V lost 1 base and J lost 8 bases. The CDR3 sequence: CASSLGTSGSIDEQFF. For the CDR3, the DNA is TGTGCCAGCAGCTTAGGGACTAGCGGGAGTATAGATGAGCAGTTCTTC.

The chain uses TRBV5-1 and TRBJ2-5; no reliable D call. There are 13 residues in the CDR3. In germline, CDR1 is SGHRS, CDR2 YFSETQ. Trimming took off 5 bases at V and 4 bases at J, with 12 bases between the two ends. CDR3 bases: TGCGCCAGCAGTAACGTGTTCAGAGAGACCCAGTACTTC. This gives the protein CASSNVFRETQYF.

The chain uses TRBV19 and TRBJ1-1; TRBD1 is a possible D gene (5 bases). Germline lookup yields CDR1 LNHDA and CDR2 SQIVND (reference sequence). The CDR3 has 17 amino acids. V lost 0 bases and J 1 base, leaving 15 bases between the germline ends. CDR3 bases: TGTGCCAGTAGTATAGAGGCGTCGGCAGGGCCGAACACTGAAGCTTTCTTT. It yields the protein CASSIEASAGPNTEAFF.

The rearrangement links TRBV5-5 to TRBJ2-7; D perhaps matches TRBD2 (5 bases). CDR3 length: 16 amino acids. Germline CDR1 SGHKS, CDR2 YYEKEE (reference sequence). V was clipped by 3 bases and J by 2 bases, with 18 bases between them. The CDR3 DNA reads TGTGCCAGCAGCTCGGAGGTGGGGTCGTACGCCTACGAGCAGTACTTC. This codes for CASSSEVGSYAYEQYF.

J is TRBJ2-2 and V is TRBV9; unclear D gene. This CDR3 is built from 15 residues. The germline V gene has CDR1 SGDLS and CDR2 YYNGEE. V was shortened by 0 bases and J by 3 bases, with 9 bases between the two germline ends. The CDR3 sequence: CASSVGLDYTGELFF. In DNA form, the CDR3 reads TGTGCCAGCAGCGTAGGACTGGATTACACCGGGGAGCTGTTTTTT.

This chain links TRBV6-6 with TRBJ2-7, with a weak D call TRBD2 (5 bases). Trimming removed 8 bases from V and 6 bases from J, with 17 bases in between. CDR3 length: 13 amino acids. The V gene's germline CDR1 is MNHNY and CDR2 SVGAGI (reference sequence). The CDR3, as DNA: TGTGCCAGCGAGACACTCGGGGTTGGCGAGCAGTACTTC. Translating it yields CASETLGVGEQYF.

The rearrangement links TRBV11-3 to TRBJ1-3; D is unresolved. V lost 2 bases, J lost 8 bases, and 7 bases lay in between. The germline CDR1 and CDR2 sequences are SGHNT and YENEEA. The CDR3 contains 12 residues. The CDR3 DNA follows: TGTGCCAGCAGCTTATTCGTCGACACCATATATTTT. Its protein product is CASSLFVDTIYF. Drawing the rest from reference TRBV11-3 and TRBJ1-3, the complete variable domain is EAGVVQSPRYKIIEKKQPVAFWCNPISGHNTLYWYLQNLGQGPELLIRYENEEAVDDSQLPKDRFSAERLKGVDSTLKIQPAELGDSAVYLCASSLFVDTIYFGEGSWLTVV.

The chain joins TRBV9 to TRBJ2-7; D could derive from TRBD1 or TRBD2 (5 bases each). CDR1 is SGDLS and CDR2 is YYNGEE in the germline V gene. The CDR3 is made up of 15 amino acids. Between the trimmed V and J ends, which lost 0 bases and 2 bases, there was a span of 12 bases. The CDR3 here is CASSVGGTQPYEQYF. The DNA of the CDR3 is TGTGCCAGCAGCGTAGGGGGGACCCAACCCTACGAGCAGTACTTC.

The chain joins TRBV4-1 to TRBJ2-3; D ambiguous. V shed 0 bases and J shed 4 bases, with 8 bases lying between them. Germline V gives CDR1 MGHRA, CDR2 YSYEKL. The CDR3 spans 14 residues. Here the CDR3 DNA reads TGCGCCAGCAGCCAAGATGACCGGGCAGATACGCAGTATTTT. Protein product: CASSQDDRADTQYF.

The V and J genes are TRBV6-5 and TRBJ1-1; no firm D call. Germline V CDR1 and CDR2: MNHEY, SVGAGI. Trimming took 4 bases from V and 10 from J, leaving 10 bases between them. This CDR3 has 11 residues. CDR3 loop: CASSFGSGAFF. The CDR3 region has the DNA TGTGCCAGCAGTTTCGGATCGGGAGCTTTCTTT.

The chain joins TRBV7-9 to TRBJ2-2; no reliable D call. The CDR3 extends over 14 amino acids. The V end lost 2 bases, the J end lost 2 bases, and 6 bases lay between the germline ends. The germline CDR1 and CDR2 sequences are SEHNR and FQNEAQ (reference sequence). The CDR3 coding sequence is TGTGCCAGCAGCTTAATGGCCAACACCGGGGAGCTGTTTTTT. Amino acids: CASSLMANTGELFF.

V gene TRBV7-8 combines with J gene TRBJ2-7; TRBD2 matches at 14 bases. V lost 4 bases and J lost 6; bases outside the gene matches: 8. Germline lookup yields CDR1 SGHVS and CDR2 FQNEAQ. The CDR3 has 16 amino acids. The CDR3 loop reads CASSWGTSGGSVEQYF. CDR3 DNA sequence: TGTGCCAGCAGCTGGGGGACTAGCGGGGGCAGTGTCGAGCAGTACTTC.

In its sample, this clone was seen once. This chain links TRBV11-2 with TRBJ1-2; 9 positions match TRBD1. The CDR3 is made up of 15 amino acids. Germline CDR1 SGHAT, CDR2 FQNNGV. The trim removed 10 bases at V and 5 bases at J, leaving 14 bases unmatched. CDR3 in DNA: TGTGCCACCGCGCTGTGGGGACAGGGCCGGTATGGCTACACCTTC. As protein: CATALWGQGRYGYTF.

The gene calls are TRBV5-1 and TRBJ2-1; 9 positions agree with TRBD1. The CDR3 runs to 15 residues. V shed 3 bases and J 10 bases; nucleotides not matched to a gene: 11. Germline V gives CDR1 SGHRS, CDR2 YFSETQ. DNA of the CDR3: TGCGCCAGCAGCTCAACAGGGGGCGGGTATTCCGAGCAGTTCTTC. It translates to CASSSTGGGYSEQFF.

The chain couples TRBV4-1 to TRBJ1-5, with a possible D match to TRBD1 (5 bases). With 9 bases removed from V and 4 bases from J, the gap between germline ends came to 19 bases. The CDR3 length is 15 residues. The germline V gene encodes CDR1 MGHRA and CDR2 YSYEKL. The CDR3, as DNA: TGCGCCAGTAATCCCGGGCAGGGAGTAAATCAGCCCCAGCATTTT. Amino acid sequence: CASNPGQGVNQPQHF.

The DNA of the CDR3 is TGTGCCAGCAGTTACTCGCCGGCTAGCGGGGGCTACGAGCAGTACTTC. Amino acid sequence: CASSYSPASGGYEQYF. V gene TRBV6-5 combines with J gene TRBJ2-7; 10 nucleotides match TRBD2. CDR3 length: 16 amino acids. V lost 0 bases to trimming and J lost 3 bases; unmatched junction nucleotides: 5. Per germline, CDR1 MNHEY and CDR2 SVGAGI.